Here is one TCR beta chain with its context. The assay was immunoSEQ multiplex PCR, and TCRdb's table has in-frame clones only and misses some. The data contain about 180,000 clones, around nine tenths of them singletons. CDR3 length equals 14 residues. V was shortened by 1 base and J by 4 bases, with 10 bases between the two germline ends. The germline gives CDR1 SGDLS, CDR2 YYNGEE. This sample is drawn from a study of control samples from healthy donors and cancer patients. Source material: blood. The J gene is TRBJ2-3, the V gene TRBV9; D is unresolved. The clonotype originates from a man aged 30-40 years in good health. CDR3 nucleotide sequence: TGTGCCAGCAGCGTACCGGATGGATCAGATACGCAGTATTTT. Translated, it gives CASSVPDGSDTQYF.